The 27 T cell receptor beta chains presented below share a single source sample, sequenced in a study of OX40 agonist ivuxolimab in advanced cancers. Sequenced by immunoSEQ multiplex PCR; TCRdb stores in-frame clones only, minus some. The table includes some 70,000 clones, around 83% detected once. The sample in question was CD4+ or CD8+ T cells sorted from blood, obtained in a trial of the OX40 agonist ivuxolimab. The source is an adult with an advanced solid tumor such as melanoma, head and neck, liver or kidney cancer.

This rearrangement joins TRBV6-5 to TRBJ1-1; D gene ambiguous. The CDR3 sequence is 14 residues long. V gave up 7 bases and J gave up 1 base, with 13 bases separating them. Germline assignment: CDR1 MNHEY and CDR2 SVGAGI. In DNA form, the CDR3 reads TGTGCCAGCATCATGGCGGCAGGGAACACTGAAGCTTTCTTT. Protein sequence: CASIMAAGNTEAFF.

The chain carries TRBV7-6 and TRBJ2-1, with a tentative D call TRBD1 (5 bases). There are 12 residues in the CDR3. V was cut by 4 bases and J by 7 bases, with 8 bases left in between. Germline lookup yields CDR1 SGHVS and CDR2 FNYEAQ. The CDR3 region is CASSSRVNEQFF. CDR3 bases: TGTGCCAGCAGCTCCAGGGTGAATGAGCAGTTCTTC.

V is TRBV19 and J is TRBJ1-3, with D unresolved. Germline V gives CDR1 LNHDA, CDR2 SQIVND (reference sequence). Trimming took off 3 bases at V and 2 bases at J, with 11 bases between the two ends. This CDR3 is 15 amino acids long. The CDR3 here is CASSIPEGTGNTIYF. The CDR3, as DNA: TGTGCCAGTAGTATCCCCGAAGGGACTGGAAACACCATATATTTT.

The gene calls are TRBV5-1 and TRBJ2-5, with TRBD1 matching over 9 bases. Per germline, CDR1 SGHRS and CDR2 YFSETQ. This CDR3 spans 16 amino acids. V dropped 3 bases and J dropped 2; count of bases not matched to a gene: 8. DNA for the CDR3: TGCGCCAGCAGCTCCACAGGGGGCTCGGTGCAAGAGACCCAGTACTTC. Protein sequence: CASSSTGGSVQETQYF.

The rearrangement links TRBV21-1 to TRBJ2-2; no check of the table's D call, TRBD1, against the DNA was made. TRBV21-1 is a pseudogene segment. The CDR3 extends over 16 amino acids. Here the CDR3 DNA reads TGTGCCAGCAGCAAAAAAGCAGGGCCGGACACCGGGGAGCTGTTTTTT. Amino acids: CASSKKAGPDTGELFF.

The chain links TRBV14 to TRBJ1-4, with D tentatively TRBD1 (5 bases). Looked up from germline, CDR1 is SGHDN and CDR2 is FVKESK. The CDR3 is 15 residues long. Trimming shortened V by 1 base and J by 8 bases, and 14 bases separated the two germline ends. The CDR3 DNA is TGTGCCAGCAGCCAAGTCTCCGGGGGTGGCGAAAAACTGTTTTTT. Its protein product is CASSQVSGGGEKLFF.

The chain links TRBV11-2 to TRBJ2-1; TRBD2 matches 9 bases. This CDR3 is built from 18 residues. Trimming took 5 bases from V and 0 from J; bases not matched to a gene: 11. Germline CDR1 SGHAT, CDR2 FQNNGV. CDR3 DNA: TGTGCCAGCAGCCGGTTTCCGCGGGGGGGTAGCTCCTACAATGAGCAGTTCTTC. It specifies CASSRFPRGGSSYNEQFF.

The V and J genes are TRBV18 and TRBJ2-1; 9 bases are a match to TRBD1. Germline V gene data show CDR1 as KGHSH and CDR2 as LQKENI. This CDR3 region has 15 residues. Trimming at V came to 4 bases and at J to 5 bases, leaving 6 bases not matched to a gene. DNA for the CDR3: TGTGCCAGCTCACTTACGGGACAGGGAAACAATGAGCAGTTCTTC. It yields the protein CASSLTGQGNNEQFF. Combining the CDR3 with reference TRBV18 and TRBJ2-1 gives the whole variable domain NAGVMQNPRHLVRRRGQEARLRCSPMKGHSHVYWYRQLPEEGLKFMVYLQKENIIDESGMPKERFSAEFPKEGPSILRIQQVVRGDSAAYFCASSLTGQGNNEQFFGPGTRLTVL.

The rearrangement joins TRBV6-6 to TRBJ1-5; 7 nucleotides line up with TRBD1. CDR1 MNHNY and CDR2 SVGAGI come from the germline V gene (reference sequence). Trimming took 6 bases from V and 4 from J; bases not matched to a gene: 6. CDR3 size: 14 residues. The CDR3 sequence: CASRADRENQPQHF. Here the CDR3 DNA reads TGTGCCAGCAGGGCCGACAGGGAGAATCAGCCCCAGCATTTT.

The rearrangement joins TRBV5-1 to TRBJ1-4; a weak D match, TRBD1 (5 bases). This CDR3 spans 19 amino acids. V was pared by 4 bases and J by 4 bases, with 26 bases between. The germline gives CDR1 SGHRS, CDR2 YFSETQ. The CDR3 sequence: CASSAFGGLRGSGNEKLFF. As DNA, the CDR3 is TGCGCCAGCAGCGCCTTCGGGGGTCTGCGGGGTAGCGGTAATGAAAAACTGTTTTTT.

The genes are TRBV11-2 and TRBJ1-3; D uncertain. Germline V lookup: CDR1 SGHAT, CDR2 FQNNGV. The CDR3 spans 18 residues. Trimming cost V 4 bases and J 0 bases, with 19 bases left between them. CDR3 nucleotides: TGTGCCAGCAGCTCCCTTTGGGCACGAGCTGACTCTGGAAACACCATATATTTT. This sequence encodes CASSSLWARADSGNTIYF.

Only one count was recorded for this clone. This chain links TRBV10-3 with TRBJ2-5; D is possibly TRBD1 (5 bases). Germline CDR1 reads ENHRY; CDR2 reads SYGVKD. The CDR3 has 14 residues. V lost 0 bases to trimming and J lost 5 bases, with 10 bases between them. The CDR3 coding sequence is TGTGCCATCAGTGAGTCGACATGGGGCGAGACCCAGTACTTC. Protein product: CAISESTWGETQYF.

V is TRBV29-1 and J is TRBJ2-5, with TRBD2 as a possible D gene (7 bases). V was shortened by 5 bases and J by 4 bases, with 14 bases between the two germline ends. The CDR3 loop spans 13 amino acids. In germline, CDR1 is SQVTM, CDR2 ANQGSEA. CDR3 DNA: TGCAGCGTTCTGGGGGGGCTCGGAGAGACCCAGTACTTC. This translates into CSVLGGLGETQYF.

The chain uses TRBV7-7 and TRBJ2-2, with 9 positions matching TRBD1. Germline trimming cut 5 bases from V and 5 bases from J; bases unmatched to any gene: 6. The CDR3 extends over 15 amino acids. Germline V gene sequence: CDR1 SSHAT, CDR2 FNYEAQ (reference sequence). CDR3 sequence: CASSVTGQGTGELFF. CDR3 DNA: TGTGCCAGCAGCGTGACGGGACAGGGAACCGGGGAGCTGTTTTTT.

The CDR3 protein is CASSRDRGETQYF. CDR3 coding DNA: TGCGCCAGCAGCCGGGACAGGGGGGAGACCCAGTACTTC. V gene TRBV5-1 combines with J gene TRBJ2-5; TRBD1 agrees at 11 bases. J was trimmed by 5 bases and V by 4 bases; bases with no gene match: 1. The CDR3 is made up of 13 amino acids. Germline V gives CDR1 SGHRS, CDR2 YFSETQ.

This clone was detected a few times. The J gene is TRBJ1-6, the V gene TRBV18; D is unclear. Between the trimmed V and J ends, which lost 3 bases and 8 bases, there was a span of 14 bases. Germline values: CDR1 KGHSH, CDR2 LQKENI. The CDR3 is made up of 15 amino acids. CDR3 sequence (DNA): TGTGCCAGCTCACCGTCACAGCGAACAGATTCACCCCTCCACTTT. As protein: CASSPSQRTDSPLHF.

Points on this clone: Different DNA sequences within this sample yield the same CDR3. This rearrangement joins TRBV5-1 to TRBJ1-1; 8 bases are shared with TRBD1. The CDR3 consists of 12 residues. Germline CDR1 is SGHRS and CDR2 is YFSETQ. With 0 bases clipped from V and 8 bases from J, the junction kept 0 bases outside the gene matches. The CDR3 spells CASSLGDREAFF. CDR3 coding DNA: TGCGCCAGCAGCTTGGGGGACAGGGAAGCTTTCTTT.

This clone occurred a few times. The chain recombines TRBV28 with TRBJ2-5, with D tentatively TRBD1 (6 bases). Germline V CDR1 and CDR2: MDHEN, SYDVKM. With 3 bases removed from V and 4 bases from J, the gap between germline ends came to 12 bases. This CDR3 spans 14 amino acids. The CDR3 DNA reads TGTGCCAGCAGTTTTAGGTCCAGGGGAGAGACCCAGTACTTC. The encoded protein is CASSFRSRGETQYF.

This chain links TRBV25-1 with TRBJ2-1; 7 nucleotides line up with TRBD1. Germline V gene sequence: CDR1 MGHDK, CDR2 SYGVNS. J was trimmed by 2 bases and V by 6 bases; bases with no gene match: 7. CDR3 length: 15 amino acids. The DNA of the CDR3 is TGTGCCAGCAGGAGACCGGGACAGACCTACAATGAGCAGTTCTTC. Translation gives CASRRPGQTYNEQFF.

This clone has only a few counts. The chain combines TRBV5-8 with TRBJ2-3; TRBD2 is a possible D gene (5 bases). With 1 base removed from V and 4 bases from J, the gap between germline ends came to 7 bases. The CDR3 length is 13 residues. The germline CDR1 and CDR2 sequences are SGHTS and YDEGEE. The CDR3 region is CASSLLRADTQYF. CDR3 sequence (DNA): TGTGCCAGCAGCTTGTTGAGGGCAGATACGCAGTATTTT. The full variable domain, with the rest looked up from reference TRBV5-8 and TRBJ2-3, is EAGVTQSPTHLIKTRGQQATLRCSPISGHTSVYWYQQALGLGLQFLLWYDEGEERNRGNFPPRFSGRQFPNYSSELNVNALELEDSALYLCASSLLRADTQYFGPGTRLTVL.

CDR3 in DNA: TGCGCCAGCAGCTTGGCCCCTCCGGGACTAGCGGGGGGCTTACCCTACGAGCAGTACTTC. This codes for CASSLAPPGLAGGLPYEQYF. J is TRBJ2-7 and V is TRBV5-1; 15 bases map to TRBD2. The CDR3 runs 20 residues. J lost 2 bases, V lost 0 bases, and 12 bases had no gene match. Germline CDR1 reads SGHRS; CDR2 reads YFSETQ.

The CDR3 DNA reads as TGTGCCAGCAGTTCGCCGGGACTAGGGTTTGTGCAGTACTTC. Amino acids: CASSSPGLGFVQYF. V and J are TRBV27 and TRBJ2-7, with 8 bases that match TRBD2. V lost 4 bases to trimming and J lost 9 bases; unmatched junction nucleotides: 11. In germline, CDR1 is MNHEY, CDR2 SMNVEV (reference sequence). The CDR3 spans 14 residues.

The chain uses TRBV6-1 and TRBJ2-1, with D unclear. The CDR3 is made up of 12 amino acids. Trimming shortened V by 6 bases and J by 5 bases, and 8 bases separated the two germline ends. Germline V lookup: CDR1 MNHNS, CDR2 SASEGT. Here the CDR3 reads CASRDRNNEQFF. The DNA for the CDR3 is TGTGCCAGCAGAGACCGAAACAATGAGCAGTTCTTC.

V gene TRBV5-6 combines with J gene TRBJ2-7; D is ambiguous. The CDR3 is 13 amino acids. Germline CDR1 reads SGHDT; CDR2 reads YYEEEE. Trimming pared 4 bases from V and 3 bases from J, leaving 11 bases between. CDR3 sequence reads: CASSLKLRYEQYF. The CDR3 DNA reads as TGTGCCAGCAGCCTAAAGCTCCGCTACGAGCAGTACTTC.

This clone occurred once. This chain uses TRBV28 with TRBJ2-5, with unresolved D. The CDR3 has 17 amino acids. Per germline, CDR1 MDHEN and CDR2 SYDVKM. The V end lost 2 bases, the J end lost 2 bases, and 18 bases lay between the germline ends. Here the CDR3 reads CASSLVDPLGSQETQYF. The CDR3 DNA sequence: TGTGCCAGCAGTTTAGTGGACCCTCTCGGGTCACAAGAGACCCAGTACTTC.

This clone was detected only once. The chain uses TRBV29-1 and TRBJ1-2, with a possible D match to TRBD1 (5 bases). The germline V gene encodes CDR1 SQVTM and CDR2 ANQGSEA. This CDR3 is 14 amino acids long. With 5 bases removed from V and 8 bases from J, the gap between germline ends came to 21 bases. This CDR3 is CSVYSGLIREGYTF. The CDR3 DNA reads TGCAGCGTTTATTCGGGCCTAATCAGGGAGGGCTACACCTTC.

The chain is built from TRBV2 and TRBJ2-5; D assignment may be TRBD1 or TRBD2 (5 bases each). Germline V gene lookup returns CDR1 SNHLY and CDR2 FYNNEI. The CDR3 is made up of 17 amino acids. Trimming cost V 7 bases and J 5 bases, with 26 bases left between them. CDR3 region: CASTLGEGLHLGETQYF. The CDR3, as DNA: TGTGCCAGCACCTTAGGAGAGGGGCTCCACCTAGGTGAGACCCAGTACTTC.